What follows describes a single T cell receptor beta chain. The entry originates in a study of control samples from healthy donors and cancer patients. Some clones are missing from TCRdb's copy, which holds only in-frame ones; the method was immunoSEQ multiplex PCR. Of 46,000 or so clones in the sample, over 90% were seen once. The specimen sequenced was PBMCs. The clonotype was recovered from a woman in her forties or fifties with head and neck cancer.

The CDR3 DNA reads TGTGCCAGTAAGGCAAGAAGTGGGGATAACTATGGCTACACCTTC. It is translated as CASKARSGDNYGYTF. This chain uses TRBV19 with TRBJ1-2; no clear D gene. CDR3 length equals 15 residues. The V gene lost 7 bases and the J gene lost 1 base, with 16 bases spanning the gap. The germline CDR1 and CDR2 sequences are LNHDA and SQIVND (reference sequence).